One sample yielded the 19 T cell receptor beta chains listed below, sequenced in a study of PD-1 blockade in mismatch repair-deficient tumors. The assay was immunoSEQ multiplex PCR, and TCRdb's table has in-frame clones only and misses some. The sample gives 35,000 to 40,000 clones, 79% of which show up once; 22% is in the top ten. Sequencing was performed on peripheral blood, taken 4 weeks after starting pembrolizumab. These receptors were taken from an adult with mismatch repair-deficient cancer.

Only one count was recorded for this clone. Here the CDR3 reads CASSLSGQNTGELFF. The DNA for the CDR3 is TGTGCCAGCAGTTTATCGGGACAGAACACCGGGGAGCTGTTTTTT. The chain has TRBV27 and TRBJ2-2, with D possibly being TRBD1 (6 bases). Germline V gives CDR1 MNHEY, CDR2 SMNVEV (reference sequence). The CDR3 contains 15 residues. V dropped 0 bases and J dropped 1 base, with 6 bases sitting between them.

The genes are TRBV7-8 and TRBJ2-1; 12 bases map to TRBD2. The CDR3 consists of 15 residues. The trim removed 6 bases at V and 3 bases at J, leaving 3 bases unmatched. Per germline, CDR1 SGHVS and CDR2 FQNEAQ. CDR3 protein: CASRRLAGDYNEQFF. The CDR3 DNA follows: TGTGCCAGCAGACGACTAGCGGGAGACTACAATGAGCAGTTCTTC.

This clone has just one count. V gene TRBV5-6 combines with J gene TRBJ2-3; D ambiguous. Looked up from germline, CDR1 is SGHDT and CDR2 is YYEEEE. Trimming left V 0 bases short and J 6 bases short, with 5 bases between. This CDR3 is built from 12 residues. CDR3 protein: CASSLDRDTQYF. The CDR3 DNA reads TGTGCCAGCAGCTTGGATCGCGATACGCAGTATTTT.

In DNA form, the CDR3 reads TGTGCCAGCAGCGTAGGGGCGATCACAGATACGCAGTATTTT. Encoded protein: CASSVGAITDTQYF. J is TRBJ2-3 and V is TRBV9; no reliable D call. The germline gives CDR1 SGDLS, CDR2 YYNGEE. Trimming stripped 0 bases from V and 2 bases from J, with 7 bases between. The CDR3 is 14 amino acids.

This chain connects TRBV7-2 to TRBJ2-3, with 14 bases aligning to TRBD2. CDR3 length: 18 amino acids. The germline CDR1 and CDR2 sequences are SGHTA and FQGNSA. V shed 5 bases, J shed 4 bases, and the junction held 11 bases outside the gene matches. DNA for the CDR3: TGTGCCAGCAGCCTCGGGACTAGCGGGAGTACGTTCGCAGATACGCAGTATTTT. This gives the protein CASSLGTSGSTFADTQYF.

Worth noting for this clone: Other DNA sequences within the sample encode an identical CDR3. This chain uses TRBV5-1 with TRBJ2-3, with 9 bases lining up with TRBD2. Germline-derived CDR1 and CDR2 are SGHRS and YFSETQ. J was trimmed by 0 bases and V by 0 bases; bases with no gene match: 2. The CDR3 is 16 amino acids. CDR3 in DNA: TGCGCCAGCAGCTTGGAAACTAGCGGGAGCACAGATACGCAGTATTTT. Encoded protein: CASSLETSGSTDTQYF.

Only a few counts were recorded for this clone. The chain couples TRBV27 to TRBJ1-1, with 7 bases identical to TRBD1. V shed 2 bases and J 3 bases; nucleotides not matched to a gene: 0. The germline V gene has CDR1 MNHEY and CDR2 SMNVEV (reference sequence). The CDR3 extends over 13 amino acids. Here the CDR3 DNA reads TGTGCCAGCAGTTTACAGGGGGACACTGAAGCTTTCTTT. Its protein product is CASSLQGDTEAFF.

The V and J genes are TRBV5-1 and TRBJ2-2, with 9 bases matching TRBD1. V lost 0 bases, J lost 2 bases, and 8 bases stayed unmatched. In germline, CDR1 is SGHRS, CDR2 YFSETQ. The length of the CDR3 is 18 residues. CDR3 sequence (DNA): TGCGCCAGCAGCTTGGGGGTACTGGGACAGGGAAACACCGGGGAGCTGTTTTTT. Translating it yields CASSLGVLGQGNTGELFF.

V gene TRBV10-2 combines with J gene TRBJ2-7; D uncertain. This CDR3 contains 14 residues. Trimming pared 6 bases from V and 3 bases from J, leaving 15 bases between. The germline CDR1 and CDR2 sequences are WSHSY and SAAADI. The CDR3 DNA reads TGCGCCAGCAGACCCGGGCCCTCCGTCTACGAGCAGTACTTC. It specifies CASRPGPSVYEQYF.

The CDR3 sequence: CASGPRQGAVGELFF. CDR3 bases: TGTGCCAGCGGACCTAGACAGGGGGCGGTCGGGGAGCTGTTTTTT. The rearrangement links TRBV7-9 to TRBJ2-2; 10 positions agree with TRBD1. V lost 8 bases to trimming and J lost 7 bases; unmatched junction nucleotides: 10. CDR1 is SEHNR, CDR2 FQNEAQ, per germline (reference sequence). The CDR3 length is 15 residues.

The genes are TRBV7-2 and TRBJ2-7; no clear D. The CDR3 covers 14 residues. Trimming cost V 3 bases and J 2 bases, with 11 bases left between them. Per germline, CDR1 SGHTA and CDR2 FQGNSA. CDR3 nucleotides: TGTGCCAGCAGCTTCGGGCGGACCGCCTACGAGCAGTACTTC. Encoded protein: CASSFGRTAYEQYF.

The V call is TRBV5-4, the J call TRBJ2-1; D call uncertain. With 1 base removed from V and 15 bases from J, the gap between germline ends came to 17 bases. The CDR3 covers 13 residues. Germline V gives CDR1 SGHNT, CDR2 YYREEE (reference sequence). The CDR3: CASSLSFVRPGFF. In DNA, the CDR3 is TGTGCCAGCAGCTTGAGTTTCGTCCGACCGGGGTTCTTC.

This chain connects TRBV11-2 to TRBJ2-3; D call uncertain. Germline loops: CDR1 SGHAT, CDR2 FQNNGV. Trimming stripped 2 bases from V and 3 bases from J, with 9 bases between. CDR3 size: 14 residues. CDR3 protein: CASSLSVGTDTQYF. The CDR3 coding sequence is TGTGCCAGCAGCTTAAGCGTGGGAACAGATACGCAGTATTTT.

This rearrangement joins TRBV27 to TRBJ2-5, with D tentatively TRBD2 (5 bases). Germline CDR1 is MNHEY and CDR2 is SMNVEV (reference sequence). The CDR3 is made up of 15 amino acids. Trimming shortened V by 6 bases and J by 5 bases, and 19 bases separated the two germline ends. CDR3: CASSTRAGKSETQYF. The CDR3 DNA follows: TGTGCCAGCAGCACCCGGGCGGGCAAGTCGGAGACCCAGTACTTC.

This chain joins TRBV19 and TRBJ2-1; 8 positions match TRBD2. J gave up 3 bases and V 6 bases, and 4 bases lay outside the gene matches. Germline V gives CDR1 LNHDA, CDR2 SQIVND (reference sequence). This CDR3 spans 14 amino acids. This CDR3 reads CASSQLADYNEQFF. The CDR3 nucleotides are TGTGCCAGTAGCCAACTAGCGGACTACAATGAGCAGTTCTTC.

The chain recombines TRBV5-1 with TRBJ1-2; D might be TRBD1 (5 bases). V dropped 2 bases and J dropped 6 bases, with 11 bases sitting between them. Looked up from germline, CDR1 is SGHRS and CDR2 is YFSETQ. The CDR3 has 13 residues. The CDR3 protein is CASSFGQGDGYTF. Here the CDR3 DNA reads TGCGCCAGCAGCTTCGGCCAGGGCGATGGCTACACCTTC.

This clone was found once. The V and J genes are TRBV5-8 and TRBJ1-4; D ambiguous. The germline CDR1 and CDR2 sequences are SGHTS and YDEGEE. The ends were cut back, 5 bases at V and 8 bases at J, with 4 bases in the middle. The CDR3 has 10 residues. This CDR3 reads CASRPEKLFF. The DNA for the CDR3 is TGTGCCAGCAGGCCGGAAAAACTGTTTTTT.

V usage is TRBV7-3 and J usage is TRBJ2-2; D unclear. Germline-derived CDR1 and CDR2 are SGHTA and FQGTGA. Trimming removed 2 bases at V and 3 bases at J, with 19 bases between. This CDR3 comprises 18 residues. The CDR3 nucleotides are TGTGCCAGCAGCTTATACCCCAGATCCCAAAAATACACCGGGGAGCTGTTTTTT. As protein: CASSLYPRSQKYTGELFF.

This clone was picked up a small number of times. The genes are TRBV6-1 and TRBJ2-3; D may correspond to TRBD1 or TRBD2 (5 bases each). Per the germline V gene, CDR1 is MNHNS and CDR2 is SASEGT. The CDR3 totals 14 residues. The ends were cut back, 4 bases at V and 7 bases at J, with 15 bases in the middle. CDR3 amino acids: CASSAGPRVNTQYF. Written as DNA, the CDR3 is TGTGCCAGCAGTGCAGGGCCGAGGGTTAATACGCAGTATTTT.